Below, 5 T cell receptor beta chains from the same sample are listed, as sequenced in a study of shared T cell receptors in the human thymus. Assay used: immunoSEQ multiplex PCR; TCRdb lists only in-frame clones, some missing. The sample yields 650,000 to 950,000 clones, approximately 85% seen once. The same data also contributed to another study, on human thymus T cells.

Sequenced sample: thymocytes. Receptor source: a girl less than two years old with a congenital heart defect.

The chain employs TRBV6-4 and TRBJ1-1, with 7 bases that match TRBD1. In germline, CDR1 is MRHNA, CDR2 SNTAGT. The length of the CDR3 is 15 residues. V trimming: 4 bases; J trimming: 1 base; junction bases outside the gene matches: 6. This CDR3 reads CASSAHRGRNTEAFF. The CDR3, as DNA: TGTGCCAGCAGTGCCCACAGGGGTAGGAACACTGAAGCTTTCTTT.

V gene TRBV9 combines with J gene TRBJ2-2; 7 bases are shared with TRBD2. Germline CDR1 and CDR2: SGDLS and YYNGEE. The CDR3 runs 17 residues. Trimming removed 3 bases from V and 0 bases from J; junction bases left unmatched: 8. CDR3 loop: CASSAPREETNTGELFF. CDR3 DNA sequence: TGTGCCAGCAGCGCCCCCCGGGAGGAGACGAACACCGGGGAGCTGTTTTTT.

The genes are TRBV9 and TRBJ2-3, with TRBD2 identical over 12 bases. The J segment lost 0 bases and the V segment lost 0 bases, leaving 8 bases of the junction unmatched. Germline V CDR1 and CDR2: SGDLS, YYNGEE. CDR3 length: 19 amino acids. The CDR3 loop reads CASSVEGASGGVSTDTQYF. As DNA, the CDR3 is TGTGCCAGCAGCGTAGAGGGCGCTAGCGGGGGGGTTAGCACAGATACGCAGTATTTT.

V is TRBV6-1 and J is TRBJ1-2; D possibly corresponds to TRBD1 (5 bases). V lost 4 bases and J 4 bases, leaving 13 bases between the germline ends. Germline-derived CDR1 and CDR2 are MNHNS and SASEGT. This CDR3 is built from 14 residues. The chain's CDR3 is CASSGLQGFYGYTF. In DNA form, the CDR3 reads TGTGCCAGCAGTGGGTTGCAGGGCTTCTATGGCTACACCTTC.

The sample holds a few counts of this clone. The chain links TRBV15 to TRBJ1-5; D is perhaps TRBD1 (5 bases). Germline values: CDR1 LNHNV, CDR2 YYDKDF (reference sequence). V lost 1 base and J 3 bases, leaving 16 bases between the germline ends. The CDR3 sequence is 17 residues long. CDR3 DNA sequence: TGTGCCACCAGCAGAGTAGGCAGGGAAGGAGACAATCAGCCCCAGCATTTT. Translating it yields CATSRVGREGDNQPQHF.